This entry lists 23 T cell receptor beta chains sequenced from one sample in a study of graft-versus-host responses after intestinal transplantation. Measured with immunoSEQ multiplex PCR; TCRdb has only the in-frame clones, and not every one. Seen here are more than 70,000 clones, about nine tenths observed once, and the top ten hold less than 0.12%. For these receptors, no antigen is known. Sequencing was performed on unstimulated CD4+ T cells sorted from spleen or lymph node cells, taken before intestinal transplant. The receptor source for this set is a human donor who received an intestinal transplant.

The chain couples TRBV7-3 to TRBJ2-7; TRBD1 matches at 10 bases. Per germline, CDR1 SGHTA and CDR2 FQGTGA. The CDR3 has 16 residues. The trim removed 0 bases at V and 6 bases at J, leaving 8 bases unmatched. The CDR3 nucleotides are TGTGCCAGCAGCTTAACGACCGGGACAGGGGTAACCGAGCAGTACTTC. It encodes CASSLTTGTGVTEQYF. Full variable domain (remainder filled in from reference TRBV7-3 and TRBJ2-7): GAGVSQTPSNKVTEKGKYVELRCDPISGHTALYWYRQSLGQGPEFLIYFQGTGAADDSGLPNDRFFAVRPEGSVSTLKIQRTERGDSAVYLCASSLTTGTGVTEQYFGPGTRLTVT.

The sample holds a few counts of this clone. J is TRBJ1-1 and V is TRBV7-6, with TRBD1 identical over 9 bases. The V gene's germline CDR1 is SGHVS and CDR2 FNYEAQ. J gave up 2 bases and V 6 bases, and 4 bases lay outside the gene matches. CDR3 length: 14 residues. As DNA, the CDR3 is TGTGCCAGCAGTTTGACAGGGGGAAACACTGAAGCTTTCTTT. It specifies CASSLTGGNTEAFF.

This chain uses TRBV6-1 with TRBJ1-5; 10 positions match TRBD1. CDR1 is MNHNS and CDR2 is SASEGT in the germline V gene. V shed 6 bases and J 6 bases; nucleotides not matched to a gene: 8. The CDR3 has 15 residues. The CDR3 bases are TGTGCCAGCAGAAAGGGGGACAGGGGTTCTCAGCCCCAGCATTTT. Protein product: CASRKGDRGSQPQHF.

This rearrangement joins TRBV2 to TRBJ2-7; 9 bases align to TRBD1. With 8 bases clipped from V and 3 bases from J, the junction kept 8 bases outside the gene matches. Germline V CDR1 and CDR2: SNHLY, FYNNEI. This CDR3 has 14 amino acids. CDR3 in amino acids: CASHYGTGFYEQYF. The CDR3 nucleotides are TGTGCCAGCCACTACGGGACAGGGTTCTACGAGCAGTACTTC.

CDR3 residues: CASSHDGTLGYTF. The CDR3 DNA is TGCGCCAGCAGCCACGATGGGACTCTTGGCTACACCTTC. The chain links TRBV5-1 to TRBJ1-2, with a tentative D call TRBD1 (5 bases). CDR1 is SGHRS, CDR2 YFSETQ, per germline. V was pared by 4 bases and J by 7 bases, with 14 bases between. The CDR3 runs 13 residues. Complete variable domain (other parts from reference TRBV5-1 and TRBJ1-2): KAGVTQTPRYLIKTRGQQVTLSCSPISGHRSVSWYQQTPGQGLQFLFEYFSETQRNKGNFPGRFSGRQFSNSRSEMNVSTLELGDSALYLCASSHDGTLGYTFGSGTRLTVV.

This sequence joins TRBV27 and TRBJ2-7; tentatively, D is TRBD2 (6 bases). CDR1 is MNHEY and CDR2 is SMNVEV in the germline V gene (reference sequence). This CDR3 has 17 amino acids. V shed 5 bases and J shed 2 bases, with 22 bases lying between them. The DNA for the CDR3 is TGTGCCAGCAGTACGCCCCGGGGGAGGAGGGGAACCTACGAGCAGTACTTC. Protein product: CASSTPRGRRGTYEQYF.

The rearrangement uses TRBV10-3 and TRBJ1-1; D unclear. The germline gives CDR1 ENHRY, CDR2 SYGVKD. The CDR3 sequence is 13 residues long. Trimming removed 10 bases at V and 1 base at J, with 13 bases between. The DNA of the CDR3 is TGTGCCACCGGAGACGGGAAGAACACTGAAGCTTTCTTT. Protein sequence: CATGDGKNTEAFF.

The J gene is TRBJ2-7, the V gene TRBV7-2; 9 bases match TRBD2. V dropped 5 bases and J dropped 3; count of bases not matched to a gene: 8. The CDR3 sequence is 15 residues long. From germline, CDR1 is SGHTA and CDR2 FQGNSA. The CDR3 loop reads CASSPGTSRSYEQYF. DNA of the CDR3: TGTGCCAGCAGCCCGGGGACTAGCAGAAGCTACGAGCAGTACTTC.

The J gene is TRBJ2-2, the V gene TRBV5-6; 9 nucleotides match TRBD1. Germline V gene sequence: CDR1 SGHDT, CDR2 YYEEEE. The CDR3 runs to 15 residues. The junction had 3 bases not matched to a gene; V was cut back by 0 bases and J by 6 bases. CDR3: CASSLGQGVAGELFF. The CDR3 DNA follows: TGTGCCAGCAGCTTGGGACAGGGGGTCGCCGGGGAGCTGTTTTTT.

The chain carries TRBV19 and TRBJ1-5; D is unclear. The CDR3 runs to 12 residues. Germline V lookup: CDR1 LNHDA, CDR2 SQIVND (reference sequence). The V and J ends lost 7 bases and 5 bases respectively, with 9 bases between them. CDR3 sequence reads: CASTMGYQPQHF. CDR3 bases: TGTGCCAGTACCATGGGCTATCAGCCCCAGCATTTT. Full variable domain (remainder filled in from reference TRBV19 and TRBJ1-5): DGGITQSPKYLFRKEGQNVTLSCEQNLNHDAMYWYRQDPGQGLRLIYYSQIVNDFQKGDIAEGYSVSREKKESFPLTVTSAQKNPTAFYLCASTMGYQPQHFGDGTRLSIL.

This rearrangement joins TRBV20-1 to TRBJ2-7; maybe TRBD2 (5 bases). The CDR3 loop spans 11 amino acids. Trimming shortened V by 4 bases and J by 5 bases, and 9 bases separated the two germline ends. Germline assignment: CDR1 DFQATT and CDR2 SNEGSKA (reference sequence). The CDR3 DNA reads as TGCAGTGCTAACGAGAGGGACGAGCAGTACTTC. As protein: CSANERDEQYF.

The chain joins TRBV5-1 to TRBJ2-5, with D tentatively TRBD1 (5 bases). Germline CDR1 and CDR2: SGHRS and YFSETQ. V dropped 5 bases and J dropped 2 bases, with 13 bases sitting between them. CDR3 length: 14 amino acids. CDR3 in DNA: TGCGCCAGCAGACCCGGCTCAGGGCAAGAGACCCAGTACTTC. Amino acid sequence: CASRPGSGQETQYF.

This chain connects TRBV2 to TRBJ2-2, with D tentatively TRBD2 (5 bases). V was pared by 6 bases and J by 2 bases, with 10 bases between. Per germline, CDR1 SNHLY and CDR2 FYNNEI. The CDR3 runs to 14 residues. CDR3 in amino acids: CASRADLNTGELFF. The CDR3 DNA follows: TGTGCCAGCAGAGCGGATTTAAACACCGGGGAGCTGTTTTTT. The variable domain in full, with the rest retrieved from reference TRBV2 and TRBJ2-2, is EPEVTQTPSHQVTQMGQEVILRCVPISNHLYFYWYRQILGQKVEFLVSFYNNEISEKSEIFDDQFSVERPDGSNFTLKIRSTKLEDSAMYFCASRADLNTGELFFGEGSRLTVL.

This clone was seen a handful of times. V is TRBV6-1 and J is TRBJ2-2, with D uncertain. The germline gives CDR1 MNHNS, CDR2 SASEGT. The V end was cut by 3 bases, the J end by 0 bases, with 5 bases between. The CDR3 consists of 14 residues. CDR3 protein: CASSDRPNTGELFF. The CDR3 nucleotides read TGTGCCAGCAGTGACAGGCCGAACACCGGGGAGCTGTTTTTT.

The chain uses TRBV6-6 and TRBJ2-7; 12 nucleotides agree with TRBD1. The CDR3 sequence is 16 residues long. The germline CDR1 and CDR2 sequences are MNHNY and SVGAGI (reference sequence). V was pared by 6 bases and J by 4 bases, with 10 bases of the junction left unmatched. The CDR3 nucleotides are TGTGCCAGCAGACCACCGGGACAGGGGGCGCTTTACGAGCAGTACTTC. Amino acids: CASRPPGQGALYEQYF.

CDR3 protein: CASSRGQPPYEQYF. CDR3 sequence (DNA): TGTGCCAGCAGCCGGGGACAGCCCCCCTACGAGCAGTACTTC. The chain carries TRBV7-3 and TRBJ2-7; 7 bases align to TRBD1. This CDR3 is 14 amino acids long. Germline assignment: CDR1 SGHTA and CDR2 FQGTGA. J lost 2 bases, V lost 5 bases, and 6 bases had no gene match.

The genes are TRBV7-2 and TRBJ1-6, with TRBD1 as a possible D gene (6 bases). CDR3 length: 15 amino acids. Germline V gives CDR1 SGHTA, CDR2 FQGNSA. V was trimmed by 1 base and J by 9 bases, leaving 13 bases between them. The CDR3 sequence: CASSLVAGAPSPLHF. CDR3 DNA sequence: TGTGCCAGCAGCTTAGTTGCGGGGGCGCCTTCACCCCTCCACTTT.

The chain recombines TRBV9 with TRBJ2-2; perhaps TRBD1 as D (5 bases). CDR1 SGDLS and CDR2 YYNGEE come from the germline V gene. The CDR3 extends over 13 amino acids. V was clipped by 0 bases and J by 8 bases, with 8 bases between them. CDR3: CASSVGRTGELFF. Written as DNA, the CDR3 is TGTGCCAGCAGCGTAGGAAGGACAGGGGAGCTGTTTTTT. The full variable domain, rest sourced from reference TRBV9 and TRBJ2-2, is DSGVTQTPKHLITATGQRVTLRCSPRSGDLSVYWYQQSLDQGLQFLIQYYNGEERAKGNILERFSAQQFPDLHSELNLSSLELGDSALYFCASSVGRTGELFFGEGSRLTVL.

V gene TRBV6-4 combines with J gene TRBJ2-3; D not certain. Germline V gene lookup returns CDR1 MRHNA and CDR2 SNTAGT. CDR3 length equals 14 residues. V lost 2 bases and J 0 bases, leaving 6 bases between the germline ends. The CDR3 nucleotides read TGTGCCAGCAGTGACCCGGGTAGCACAGATACGCAGTATTTT. Its protein product is CASSDPGSTDTQYF.

V gene TRBV11-2 combines with J gene TRBJ1-2; D not resolved. The CDR3 has 13 residues. Trimming removed 5 bases at V and 2 bases at J, with 9 bases between. Per the germline V gene, CDR1 is SGHAT and CDR2 is FQNNGV. DNA of the CDR3: TGTGCCAGCAGCGTCGGAGAAAACTATGGCTACACCTTC. Its protein product is CASSVGENYGYTF.

This rearrangement joins TRBV7-2 to TRBJ1-4; 12 nucleotides match TRBD1. The CDR3 contains 14 residues. Trimming at V came to 5 bases and at J to 7 bases, leaving 2 bases not matched to a gene. CDR1 is SGHTA, CDR2 FQGNSA, per germline. CDR3: CASSRDRGREKLFF. The CDR3 DNA reads as TGTGCCAGCAGCCGGGACAGGGGGCGTGAAAAACTGTTTTTT.

In regard to this clone: Mismatch with germline at one junction end may stem from a read error. The chain is built from TRBV7-7 and TRBJ1-5; TRBD1 matches at 8 bases. Per the germline V gene, CDR1 is SSHAT and CDR2 is FNYEAQ (reference sequence). This CDR3 has 17 amino acids. CDR3 bases: TGTGCTAGCAGCCCCCTTTGTGACAGGGGTAGCAATCAGCCCCAGCATTTT. Amino acid sequence: CASSPLCDRGSNQPQHF.

The J gene is TRBJ2-7, the V gene TRBV5-1; tentative D call: TRBD2 (6 bases). The V gene lost 1 base and the J gene lost 4 bases, with 15 bases spanning the gap. Germline lookup yields CDR1 SGHRS and CDR2 YFSETQ. This CDR3 is built from 15 residues. CDR3 sequence (DNA): TGCGCCAGCAGCTTGCCCAGGGTGGGGACTTACGAGCAGTACTTC. Translation: CASSLPRVGTYEQYF.